What follows are 26 T cell receptor beta chains derived from one specimen sequenced in a study of cytomegalovirus exposure and HLA in healthy donors. Vbeta (60) and Jbeta (13) primers were used in the PCR. Only in-frame clones appear in the TCRdb table, and some are missing; sequencing was by immunoSEQ multiplex PCR. The sample lists around 130,000 clones; roughly 8.3% were seen once. Material: PBMCs. Receptor source: a man aged 40-50 years in good health and CMV-seronegative.

The J gene is TRBJ1-6, the V gene TRBV25-1; the D is unclear. The CDR3 consists of 15 residues. Trimming cost V 2 bases and J 9 bases, with 14 bases left between them. CDR1 and CDR2 from the germline V gene are MGHDK and SYGVNS. The CDR3 nucleotides are TGTGCCAGCAGTGAACTTGGAGAAAAGTTTTCACCCCTCCACTTT. This codes for CASSELGEKFSPLHF.

Comments on this clone: Other nucleotide sequences in the sample specify the same CDR3. The chain carries TRBV2 and TRBJ2-5; TRBD2 is a possible D gene (7 bases). Germline V gene sequence: CDR1 SNHLY, CDR2 FYNNEI. The CDR3 covers 13 residues. V shed 6 bases and J shed 5 bases, with 13 bases lying between them. The CDR3: CASRGGPPETQYF. For the CDR3, the DNA is TGTGCCAGCAGGGGGGGGCCCCCCGAGACCCAGTACTTC.

The chain has TRBV5-5 and TRBJ1-5; D unclear. Between the trimmed V and J ends, which lost 2 bases and 1 base, there was a span of 10 bases. Germline V CDR1 and CDR2: SGHKS, YYEKEE (reference sequence). The CDR3 runs to 15 residues. DNA for the CDR3: TGTGCCAGCAGCTTTGGCAAGTTCAGCAATCAGCCCCAGCATTTT. It codes for CASSFGKFSNQPQHF.

This clone was observed a few times. The chain has TRBV6-5 and TRBJ2-1, with D hard to call. CDR3 length: 13 residues. Germline lookup yields CDR1 MNHEY and CDR2 SVGAGI. The V end was cut by 4 bases, the J end by 3 bases, with 7 bases between. The CDR3 protein is CASSLTSYNEQFF. For the CDR3, the DNA is TGTGCCAGCAGTTTGACAAGCTACAATGAGCAGTTCTTC.

This clone was counted between two and nine times. V and J are TRBV6-1 and TRBJ2-5; maybe TRBD2 (5 bases). This CDR3 is 14 amino acids long. V was clipped by 5 bases and J by 2 bases, with 12 bases between them. Germline CDR1 is MNHNS and CDR2 is SASEGT. CDR3 coding DNA: TGTGCCAGCAGTACGAGGGTACGACAAGAGACCCAGTACTTC. It codes for CASSTRVRQETQYF.

The chain has TRBV9 and TRBJ2-1; D is uncertain. The germline CDR1 and CDR2 sequences are SGDLS and YYNGEE. The V end was cut by 4 bases, the J end by 7 bases, with 9 bases between. The CDR3 is 12 residues long. CDR3 sequence (DNA): TGTGCCAGCAGCCGAGGAATTAATGAGCAGTTCTTC. Translated: CASSRGINEQFF.

V is TRBV11-2 and J is TRBJ2-7; the D gene is possibly TRBD2 (6 bases). CDR3 length: 15 amino acids. Germline V gives CDR1 SGHAT, CDR2 FQNNGV. V was trimmed by 5 bases and J by 2 bases, leaving 16 bases between them. CDR3 sequence (DNA): TGTGCCAGCAGCCCGTTGGCGGGAAGGGCCTACGAGCAGTACTTC. Residues: CASSPLAGRAYEQYF.

The V call is TRBV18, the J call TRBJ1-2; perhaps TRBD1 as D (6 bases). The CDR3 totals 14 residues. In germline, CDR1 is KGHSH, CDR2 LQKENI. V lost 4 bases and J 4 bases, leaving 13 bases between the germline ends. The CDR3 DNA reads TGTGCCAGCTCACTACAGGGCGAAAGCTATGGCTACACCTTC. Its protein product is CASSLQGESYGYTF.

This clone was recorded a few times. This sequence joins TRBV27 and TRBJ2-7; 9 nucleotides agree with TRBD1. There are 15 residues in the CDR3. V was pared by 5 bases and J by 8 bases, with 13 bases of the junction left unmatched. In germline, CDR1 is MNHEY, CDR2 SMNVEV (reference sequence). The CDR3 protein is CASSPNPGTGLQQYF. Here the CDR3 DNA reads TGTGCCAGCAGTCCCAACCCAGGGACAGGGTTACAGCAGTACTTC.

A few counts support this clone. The chain is built from TRBV30 and TRBJ2-5, with D unresolved. The CDR3 extends over 15 amino acids. Germline lookup yields CDR1 GTSNPN and CDR2 SVGIG (reference sequence). Trimming removed 1 base from V and 0 bases from J, with 12 bases in between. CDR3 residues: CAWSALGFDQETQYF. The CDR3 DNA is TGTGCCTGGAGTGCCCTCGGTTTCGACCAAGAGACCCAGTACTTC.

The chain links TRBV7-2 to TRBJ2-5, with 10 bases identical to TRBD2. The CDR3 is made up of 15 amino acids. Trimming took 5 bases from V and 4 from J; bases not matched to a gene: 7. In germline, CDR1 is SGHTA, CDR2 FQGNSA. CDR3 amino acids: CASSPPAGGAETQYF. CDR3 bases: TGTGCCAGCAGCCCTCCAGCGGGGGGGGCAGAGACCCAGTACTTC.

Only a few counts were recorded for this clone. The CDR3 is CASSPQVNTEAFF. CDR3 in DNA: TGTGCCAGTAGTCCTCAGGTGAACACTGAAGCTTTCTTT. This chain links TRBV19 with TRBJ1-1; D is unclear. Germline V gene data show CDR1 as LNHDA and CDR2 as SQIVND (reference sequence). This CDR3 spans 13 amino acids. Between the trimmed V and J ends, which lost 5 bases and 0 bases, there was a span of 7 bases. The whole variable domain, remainder taken from reference TRBV19 and TRBJ1-1, is DGGITQSPKYLFRKEGQNVTLSCEQNLNHDAMYWYRQDPGQGLRLIYYSQIVNDFQKGDIAEGYSVSREKKESFPLTVTSAQKNPTAFYLCASSPQVNTEAFFGQGTRLTVV.

This clone has a handful of counts. The CDR3 region has the DNA TGTGCCAGCAGGGGACTCCTCTACAATGAGCAGTTCTTC. As protein: CASRGLLYNEQFF. The chain has TRBV2 and TRBJ2-1, with a weak D call TRBD2 (6 bases). Germline lookup yields CDR1 SNHLY and CDR2 FYNNEI. CDR3 size: 13 residues. The ends were cut back, 6 bases at V and 3 bases at J, with 9 bases in the middle.

This clone has a handful of counts. The gene calls are TRBV5-6 and TRBJ1-1; TRBD1 might be the D (5 bases). Trimming took off 4 bases at V and 3 bases at J, with 22 bases between the two ends. The CDR3 spans 17 residues. CDR1 and CDR2 from the germline V gene are SGHDT and YYEEEE. The DNA of the CDR3 is TGTGCCAGCAGCCTTGGATATCGACGGACATCAGACACTGAAGCTTTCTTT. Its translation: CASSLGYRRTSDTEAFF.

The J gene is TRBJ2-3, the V gene TRBV9; 8 bases line up with TRBD1. Germline V gene sequence: CDR1 SGDLS, CDR2 YYNGEE. The CDR3 runs to 15 residues. The trim removed 4 bases at V and 0 bases at J, leaving 4 bases unmatched. DNA for the CDR3: TGTGCCAGCAGCTTAGGACAGGGTAGCACAGATACGCAGTATTTT. The encoded protein is CASSLGQGSTDTQYF.

This clone was observed a few times. The genes are TRBV10-3 and TRBJ2-5; 8 bases line up with TRBD1. Germline loops: CDR1 ENHRY, CDR2 SYGVKD. After removal of 6 bases from V and 1 base from J, the junction contained 4 bases not matched to a gene. The CDR3 is made up of 14 amino acids. The CDR3 is CAISLDRGQETQYF. The DNA for the CDR3 is TGTGCCATCAGCCTTGACAGGGGCCAAGAGACCCAGTACTTC.

The rearrangement links TRBV5-4 to TRBJ2-7; no clear D gene. In germline, CDR1 is SGHNT, CDR2 YYREEE (reference sequence). CDR3 size: 14 residues. Trimming removed 0 bases at V and 4 bases at J, with 11 bases between. The CDR3 nucleotides read TGTGCCAGCAGCTTGGGGCCTTCTCGTTACGAGCAGTACTTC. This codes for CASSLGPSRYEQYF.

This clone occurred a few times. The chain recombines TRBV10-3 with TRBJ2-5, with D perhaps matching TRBD1 (6 bases). V lost 2 bases to trimming and J lost 0 bases, with 7 bases between them. This CDR3 comprises 14 residues. Germline CDR1 ENHRY, CDR2 SYGVKD. The CDR3 is CAISEGTYQETQYF. The CDR3 DNA reads as TGTGCCATCAGTGAGGGGACATACCAAGAGACCCAGTACTTC.

The genes are TRBV5-6 and TRBJ1-2; D gene ambiguous. The CDR3 length is 14 residues. Germline V CDR1 and CDR2: SGHDT, YYEEEE. Trimming took off 5 bases at V and 4 bases at J, with 15 bases between the two ends. The CDR3: CASSRTGDLYGYTF. CDR3 nucleotide sequence: TGTGCCAGCAGTAGAACGGGAGACCTCTATGGCTACACCTTC.

At least ten counts were recorded for this clone. The rearrangement joins TRBV19 to TRBJ2-6, with D possibly being TRBD1 (5 bases). The V gene's germline CDR1 is LNHDA and CDR2 SQIVND (reference sequence). The ends were cut back, 5 bases at V and 0 bases at J, with 5 bases in the middle. This CDR3 comprises 14 residues. CDR3 sequence (DNA): TGTGCCAGTAGTGACAGCTCTGGGGCCAACGTCCTGACTTTC. This sequence encodes CASSDSSGANVLTF.

V usage is TRBV27 and J usage is TRBJ2-3; possible D gene TRBD1, 6 bases. In germline, CDR1 is MNHEY, CDR2 SMNVEV (reference sequence). Trimming shortened V by 3 bases and J by 2 bases, and 12 bases separated the two germline ends. CDR3 length: 15 residues. CDR3: CASSLGQGNTDTQYF. The CDR3 region has the DNA TGTGCCAGCAGTTTGGGGCAGGGGAACACAGATACGCAGTATTTT.

The CDR3 DNA sequence: TGTGCCAGCAGCTTTCAGGACAGGGGGGGAGGAGATACGCAGTATTTT. As protein: CASSFQDRGGGDTQYF. The chain employs TRBV7-6 and TRBJ2-3; 10 positions match TRBD1. Trimming cost V 3 bases and J 5 bases; bases outside gene matches: 8. Germline-derived CDR1 and CDR2 are SGHVS and FNYEAQ. This CDR3 has 16 residues.

This clone was picked up a small number of times. The J gene is TRBJ2-5, the V gene TRBV30; D might be TRBD2 (6 bases). V was pared by 3 bases and J by 4 bases, with 9 bases between. Germline V gives CDR1 GTSNPN, CDR2 SVGIG (reference sequence). The CDR3 loop spans 12 amino acids. The CDR3 reads CAWSFGGETQYF. DNA of the CDR3: TGTGCCTGGAGCTTCGGGGGAGAGACCCAGTACTTC.

CDR3 loop: CASTTGQTFSYEQYF. The CDR3 bases are TGTGCCAGCACGACCGGACAGACCTTCTCCTACGAGCAGTACTTC. The genes are TRBV2 and TRBJ2-7, with D possibly matching TRBD1 (6 bases). CDR1 is SNHLY, CDR2 FYNNEI, per germline. V lost 7 bases and J 0 bases, leaving 16 bases between the germline ends. This CDR3 is 15 amino acids long.

This clone has only a few counts. The V call is TRBV28, the J call TRBJ2-1; 8 bases map to TRBD1. The CDR3 is 15 residues long. V dropped 7 bases and J dropped 7; count of bases not matched to a gene: 12. In germline, CDR1 is MDHEN, CDR2 SYDVKM. The CDR3 coding sequence is TGTGCCAGCACTCCTCCAGGACAGGGAAGTAATGAGCAGTTCTTC. Amino acids: CASTPPGQGSNEQFF. Full variable domain (rest looked up from reference TRBV28 and TRBJ2-1): DVKVTQSSRYLVKRTGEKVFLECVQDMDHENMFWYRQDPGLGLRLIYFSYDVKMKEKGDIPEGYSVSREKKERFSLILESASTNQTSMYLCASTPPGQGSNEQFFGPGTRLTVL.

This sequence joins TRBV7-2 and TRBJ2-5, with D possibly matching TRBD1 (5 bases). The length of the CDR3 is 14 residues. Germline V lookup: CDR1 SGHTA, CDR2 FQGNSA. Trimming took off 3 bases at V and 1 base at J, with 9 bases between the two ends. The CDR3 loop reads CASSFQGLQETQYF. The DNA of the CDR3 is TGTGCCAGCAGCTTCCAGGGTCTCCAAGAGACCCAGTACTTC.